This TCR beta chain was recovered during a study of blood T cell repertoires in COVID-19. On the study more broadly: T cells, B-cell-depleted T cells, or PBMCs provided the cDNA or gDNA that served as material.

TCRdb keeps only in-frame clones here, not all; method: immunoSEQ multiplex PCR. In the table there are under 300,000 clones, approximately 90% of which are singletons. Germline V lookup: CDR1 MRHNA, CDR2 SNTAGT. The V segment lost 0 bases and the J segment 5 bases; nucleotides outside the gene matches: 13. The CDR3 covers 18 residues. This clone was observed many times. V usage is TRBV6-4 and J usage is TRBJ1-5; 7 nucleotides agree with TRBD1. The sample taken for sequencing was PBMCs or T cells enriched from blood (not recorded which). This TCR derives from a man aged 35 to 55 who had recovered from COVID-19. The CDR3 here is CASSDSWSLTGSDQPQHF. Here the CDR3 DNA reads TGTGCCAGCAGTGACTCGTGGTCCTTGACAGGGTCAGATCAGCCCCAGCATTTT.